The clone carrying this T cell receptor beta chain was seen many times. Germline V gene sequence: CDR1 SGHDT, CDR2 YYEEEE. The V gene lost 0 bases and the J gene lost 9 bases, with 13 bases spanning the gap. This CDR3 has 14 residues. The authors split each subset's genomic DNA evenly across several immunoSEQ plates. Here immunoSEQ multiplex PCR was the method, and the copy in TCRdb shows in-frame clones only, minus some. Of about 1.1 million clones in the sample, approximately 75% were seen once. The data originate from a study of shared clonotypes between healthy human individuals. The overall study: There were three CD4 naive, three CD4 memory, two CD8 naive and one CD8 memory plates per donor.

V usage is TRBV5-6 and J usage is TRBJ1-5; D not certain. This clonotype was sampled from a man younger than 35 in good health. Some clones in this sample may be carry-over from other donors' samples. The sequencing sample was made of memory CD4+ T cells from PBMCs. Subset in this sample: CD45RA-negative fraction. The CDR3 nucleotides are TGTGCCAGCAGCTTGGCCAGGCTCAATTGGCCCCAGCATTTT. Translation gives CASSLARLNWPQHF. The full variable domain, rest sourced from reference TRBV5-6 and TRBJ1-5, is DAGVTQSPTHLIKTRGQQVTLRCSPKSGHDTVSWYQQALGQGPQFIFQYYEEEERQRGNFPDRFSGHQFPNYSSELNVNALLLGDSALYLCASSLARLNWPQHFGDGTRLSIL.